The rows below give T cell receptor beta chains drawn from one sample of a study of a mutant IDH1 vaccine in newly diagnosed glioma. Their recognized antigens are unknown. Profiling relied on immunoSEQ multiplex PCR, and the TCRdb table lists in-frame clones only, not all of them. The data hold 69,000 or so clones, with around 87% observed a single time. The specimen comprised PBMCs, sampled from a glioma patient whose treatment included an IDH1 peptide vaccine. These receptors all come from a man between 25 and 39 years old with glioma. CDR3s include the opening cysteine and the closing phenylalanine or tryptophan. The D gene is left open where the match is weak. Rows give clone size only sometimes, using once, few, many, or a class for an expanded clone.

TRBV28	.	.	TRBJ2-5	CASRNRVGETQYF	TGTGCCAGCAGGAACAGGGTAGGAGAGACCCAGTACTTC
TRBV10-3	.	.	TRBJ1-2	CAISERAGGENYGYTF	TGTGCCATCAGTGAGCGTGCGGGGGGGGAAAACTATGGCTACACCTTC
TRBV29-1	.	.	TRBJ2-5	CSVERGTGGETQYF	TGCAGCGTTGAAAGAGGGACGGGTGGGGAGACCCAGTACTTC
TRBV6-5	.	.	TRBJ2-2	CASSPTTINTGELFF	TGTGCCAGCAGTCCAACCACTATAAACACCGGGGAGCTGTTTTTT
TRBV5-1	TRBD1	once	TRBJ1-1	CASRNTTGGARNTEAFF	TGCGCCAGCCGTAACACGACAGGGGGCGCGCGTAACACTGAAGCTTTCTTT
TRBV9	.	once	TRBJ2-5	CASSRSSERETQYF	TGTGCCAGCAGCCGGAGTTCGGAGCGCGAGACCCAGTACTTC
TRBV2	.	once	TRBJ1-2	CASSELGSYGYTF	TGTGCCAGCAGTGAGTTAGGGTCCTATGGCTACACCTTC
TRBV7-8	.	.	TRBJ1-1	CASSQHWGATEAFF	TGTGCCAGCAGCCAACATTGGGGAGCAACTGAAGCTTTCTTT
TRBV28	TRBD1	.	TRBJ1-2	CASRAPDRGYMGYTF	TGTGCCAGCCGCGCACCGGACAGGGGCTATATGGGCTACACCTTC
TRBV7-9	TRBD2	.	TRBJ2-1	CASSLELAGYNEQFF	TGTGCCAGCAGCTTAGAACTAGCGGGATACAATGAGCAGTTCTTC
TRBV30	.	.	TRBJ2-7	CAWSVRALAEQYF	TGTGCCTGGAGTGTAAGGGCCCTGGCAGAGCAGTACTTC
TRBV30	.	few	TRBJ1-1	CACKRWGNTEAFF	TGTGCCTGCAAACGGTGGGGGAACACTGAAGCTTTCTTT
TRBV5-1	.	.	TRBJ1-1	CASSLTPGAPEAFF	TGCGCCAGCAGCCTAACTCCAGGGGCCCCTGAAGCTTTCTTT
TRBV19	.	.	TRBJ1-5	CASSIDTWGQPQHF	TGTGCCAGTAGTATAGATACTTGGGGTCAGCCCCAGCATTTT
TRBV6-1	TRBD1	.	TRBJ1-4	CASSGSRDRVRKEKLFF	TGTGCCAGCAGTGGGTCCCGGGACAGGGTTCGAAAAGAAAAACTGTTTTTT
TRBV5-1	.	few	TRBJ2-7	CASSLPRTYEQYF	TGCGCCAGCAGCTTACCCAGAACCTACGAGCAGTACTTC
TRBV28	TRBD1	.	TRBJ2-1	CASRQGARPSSYNEQFF	TGTGCCAGCAGACAGGGGGCCCGCCCGAGCTCCTACAATGAGCAGTTCTTC
TRBV4-1	.	once	TRBJ2-5	CASSQEGRRETQYF	TGCGCCAGCAGCCAAGAAGGTCGGAGAGAGACCCAGTACTTC
TRBV14	.	.	TRBJ1-4	CASSQRDFTTNEKLFF	TGTGCCAGCAGCCAACGGGACTTTACGACCAATGAAAAACTGTTTTTT
TRBV10-3	.	.	TRBJ2-3	CAISESLALDPSTDTQYF	TGTGCCATCAGTGAGTCGCTCGCCCTAGATCCTAGCACAGATACGCAGTATTTT
TRBV4-3	.	.	TRBJ2-5	CASSHRVEGSEAKKYF	TGCGCCAGCAGCCATCGGGTTGAAGGGAGCGAGGCGAAGAAGTACTTC
TRBV4-1	TRBD1	.	TRBJ1-5	CASSPGQNSNQPQHF	TGCGCCAGCAGCCCGGGACAGAATAGCAATCAGCCCCAGCATTTT
TRBV5-6	TRBD2	.	TRBJ2-7	CASSLGAGGQYF	TGTGCCAGCAGCTTGGGTGCGGGGGGGCAGTACTTC
TRBV7-2	.	.	TRBJ2-3	CASSSIAVTDTQYF	TGTGCCAGCAGCTCCATAGCGGTCACAGATACGCAGTATTTT
TRBV4-3	.	.	TRBJ1-1	CASSQDRVNTEAFF	TGCGCCAGCAGCCAAGATCGTGTGAACACTGAAGCTTTCTTT
TRBV28	.	few	TRBJ1-3	CASSLQRTAGNTIYF	TGTGCCAGCAGTTTACAGAGGACAGCTGGAAACACCATATATTTT
TRBV11-2	.	once	TRBJ2-7	CASSQGPYGEQYF	TGTGCCAGCAGCCAGGGACCTTACGGGGAGCAGTACTTC
TRBV4-1	TRBD1	.	TRBJ2-7	CASSQIQTRQGARYEQYF	TGCGCCAGCAGCCAAATCCAGACCCGACAGGGGGCGCGTTACGAGCAGTACTTC
TRBV7-2	TRBD1	.	TRBJ2-2	CASSPYSDRGPRELFF	TGTGCCAGCAGCCCCTATTCGGACAGGGGGCCTAGGGAGCTGTTTTTT
TRBV2	TRBD1	.	TRBJ1-3	CASSGRTGGNTIYF	TGTGCCAGCAGCGGGCGGACAGGGGGAAACACCATATATTTT
TRBV7-9	.	.	TRBJ1-5	CASSYYRDQPQHF	TGTGCCAGCAGTTACTACAGGGATCAGCCCCAGCATTTT
TRBV19	TRBD1	.	TRBJ2-7	CASSNQGARHEQYF	TGTGCCAGTAGTAACCAGGGGGCGCGCCACGAGCAGTACTTC